This TCR beta chain was identified during a study of identical twins. Notes on the study in general: In drawing conclusions, the study used cross-sectional statistical analysis and did not follow the same donors. In beta out-of-frame sequences, the excess sharing between twins was weaker.

The CDR3 runs to 18 residues. V dropped 2 bases and J dropped 0; count of bases not matched to a gene: 7. CDR1 SGHRS and CDR2 YFSETQ come from the germline V gene. TCRdb ran MiXCR on the 5' RACE reads and lists one entry per CDR3 protein. The sample holds hundreds of thousands of distinct CDR3 sequences, 7.5% seen once. Comments on this clonotype: Its matching antigen is unknown.

This same sample was also part of a study on yellow fever vaccine responses in identical twins.

The sequenced sample consisted of CD8+ T cells sorted from blood. The clonotype was recovered from a woman under 30 in good health. The V call is TRBV5-1, the J call TRBJ2-1; TRBD2 agrees at 11 bases. CDR3 nucleotides: TGCGCCAGCAGCTTTTTTTTTAGCGGGGGGGCCTCCTACAATGAGCAGTTCTTC. Residues: CASSFFFSGGASYNEQFF. Full variable domain (rest looked up from reference TRBV5-1 and TRBJ2-1): KAGVTQTPRYLIKTRGQQVTLSCSPISGHRSVSWYQQTPGQGLQFLFEYFSETQRNKGNFPGRFSGRQFSNSRSEMNVSTLELGDSALYLCASSFFFSGGASYNEQFFGPGTRLTVL.